This T cell receptor beta chain was captured in a study of blood T cells in healthy people across ages. This clonotype was seen only a few times. The antigen is not known. Study results and caveats: Diversity was higher, and naive CD4+ cells more numerous, in long-lived donors than in aged donors.

Each individual donor underwent a draw of 8.5 to 10 milliliters of peripheral blood. No fewer than 7 million PBMCs went into each sample. The second PCR ran 7 to 11 cycles with a sample-barcoded 5' primer and J-beta primers. A 12-random-nucleotide template-switch adaptor tagged each cDNA molecule. TCRdb re-analysed the 5' RACE reads in MiXCR, keeping a single row per CDR3 protein. The sample shows about 1.7 million distinct CDR3 sequences, 28% of them seen only once. The specimen sequenced was blood. The source of this sequence is a woman aged 25 to 39 in good health.

The DNA of the CDR3 is TGTGCCAGCAGCCCTCTGCTCGGGGCCACTGAAGCTTTCTTT. Its protein is CASSPLLGATEAFF. This chain connects TRBV14 to TRBJ1-1; tentative D call: TRBD1 (5 bases). This CDR3 has 14 residues. V lost 4 bases to trimming and J lost 4 bases, with 13 bases between them. CDR1 and CDR2 from the germline V gene are SGHDN and FVKESK. The entire variable domain, with the rest obtained from reference TRBV14 and TRBJ1-1, is as follows: EAGVTQFPSHSVIEKGQTVTLRCDPISGHDNLYWYRRVMGKEIKFLLHFVKESKQDESGMPNNRFLAERTGGTYSTLKVQPAELEDSGVYFCASSPLLGATEAFFGQGTRLTVV.